This T cell receptor (beta chain) stems from a study of T cells in Graves' hyperthyroidism and ophthalmopathy (dated by TCRdb to the late 2010s). A note on the overall study: Peripheral blood samples were taken at initial diagnosis, before any treatment was given. To identify distinguishing TCR V-J signatures, a discovery cohort of about a hundred patients was used, comprising 40 to 45 with Graves' ophthalmopathy and around 57 with stable Graves' hyperthyroidism. Prospective prediction of ophthalmopathy was tested in an independent validation cohort of 18 to 20 hyperthyroidism patients and 17 patients who later progressed to ophthalmopathy. The 95 to 100 discovery patients were randomly split 7:3 into training and test sets. The study also compared thyroid tissue and blood T-cell repertoires from 5 to 7 Graves' hyperthyroidism patients. After blood sampling, hyperthyroidism patients were treated with methimazole at a starting dose of 30 mg daily, and ophthalmopathy patients were treated with high-dose intravenous methylprednisolone. The paper describes TCR Vbeta CDR3 sequencing of 120 to 150 peripheral blood samples, made up of some 40 ophthalmopathy patients, approximately 76 hyperthyroidism patients and 17 progressor patients.

Ophthalmopathy patients had moderately to severely active disease, with a Clinical Activity Score of 3 or more, a NOSPECS grade of 4 or more, and a disease duration of less than 3 months. The study excluded patients with uncontrolled infections, other autoimmune diseases, pregnancy or lactation. Diagnoses were established on the basis of clinical symptoms, serum thyroxine and TRAb, thyroid ultrasound, and orbital computed tomography. PBMCs were isolated from more than 9 ml of fresh peripheral blood by Ficoll-Paque density gradient centrifugation. Total RNA was extracted with Trizol reagent, and quality was checked on an Agilent 2100 Bioanalyzer. Results and caveats for the whole study, not just this receptor: In validation, the model predicted progression to ophthalmopathy a median of around 6.5 months before onset, with about 71% sensitivity and roughly 77% specificity. A model built on a 13 V-J signature distinguished ophthalmopathy from stable hyperthyroidism, reaching around 87% sensitivity and under 84% specificity in cross-validation and 80%/75% in testing. Most expanded thyroid clonotypes (frequency above 0.001) were also found in blood, which suggests that blood repertoires may mirror thyroid immune responses. Sample size was not statistically predetermined, and blinding of investigators to group allocation was not performed.

This clonotype came up once. What antigen it recognizes has not been identified. Possible read error: a much larger clone is one base away. Sequences MDHEN (CDR1) and SYDVKM (CDR2) are obtained from the germline V gene. Inclusive of the bounding cysteine and phenylalanine, the CDR3 is 12 residues long. Only the CDR3 region is kept as DNA, spanning 36 bases read in frame from base 1. The TCR beta CDR3 regions were amplified from RNA transcripts. The first round of RT-PCR for the TCR CDR3 was performed with the HTBI primer set and the Qiagen OneStep RT-PCR kit. A second multiplex PCR round built the libraries, followed by size selection and purification. Sequencing of the libraries was done on an Illumina HiSeq2000 using paired-end 100 bp reads. Per the source publication's procedure: SOAPnuke was used to process the raw data, with reads discarded if the reads contained adapters or uncalled bases, had a mean Phred below 15, or lacked an exact constant-primer or identifier match. COPE v1.2.5 was used to merge the high-quality paired reads, and each unique nucleotide sequence was defined as a clonotype. MiTCR v1.1 was used to align the clonotypes against IMGT TRBV, TRBD and TRBJ reference segments. Only V-J combinations with frequency above 0.0001, covering 99% to 99.2% of repertoires, were analysed. A TCS score was defined as the ratio between F50 (clonal expansion) and ExV (chaos), using BLOSUM62-based TCRdist between CDR3 peptides within each V-J. Welch's t-statistics and random forest reduced 514 V-J features to 10 to 15, which were used in a naive Bayes classifier (R e1071). TCRdb reprocessed the public reads (quality trimming at Q25 with fastp, clone calling with MiXCR) and kept in-frame beta chains. Entries that share a CDR3 protein sequence are merged under the most common genes and DNA. The V and J calls reflect TCRdb's pipeline rather than the authors' work. Counted in this sample were over 500,000 distinct CDR3 sequences; more than 15% of them appeared once. In total, the top ten clones hold about 16% of the sample.

The TCR sequence derives from a woman between 18 and 29 years old with Graves' ophthalmopathy. Recombination joined TRBV28 with TRBJ1-4; no D gene can be assigned with confidence. Sequencing used blood. The nucleotides read TGTGCCAGCAGCGACGCCCGCGAAAAACTGCTTTTT. This gives the protein CASSDAREKLLF.